A selection of T cell receptor beta chains follows, all from one sample in a study of post-analysis software for immune sequencing data. TCRdb processed the PCR reads anew with MiXCR; each CDR3 protein has one entry. Here the sample spans hundreds of thousands of distinct CDR3 sequences, roughly 27% being singletons. Input material: blood. The receptors come from a girl aged 10 to 17 with multiple sclerosis. Each CDR3 is given with its conserved first and last residue. Each record gives: D gene, V gene, CDR3 protein. D genes are given only for firm matches.

D gene: NA; V gene: TRBV6-2/TRBV6-3; CDR3 protein: CASSRNEEGEQFF
D gene: NA; V gene: TRBV28; CDR3 protein: CASSGRDSTDTQYF
D gene: TRBD1; V gene: TRBV12-3/TRBV12-4; CDR3 protein: CASSLWGQGANGYTF
D gene: NA; V gene: TRBV29-1; CDR3 protein: CSVSLRTVAEKLFF
D gene: TRBD1; V gene: TRBV12-3/TRBV12-4; CDR3 protein: CASSLILGQGTQETQYF
D gene: NA; V gene: TRBV4-2; CDR3 protein: CASSQALSGGAFQETQFF
D gene: NA; V gene: TRBV28; CDR3 protein: CASSYVGVANEKLFF
D gene: NA; V gene: TRBV4-1; CDR3 protein: CASSQDGGINYGYTF
D gene: TRBD2; V gene: TRBV7-9; CDR3 protein: CASSLRSLAGALYQETQYF
D gene: NA; V gene: TRBV3-1; CDR3 protein: CASSTRLVSSYEQYF
D gene: TRBD2; V gene: TRBV27; CDR3 protein: CAGSLRTSGHNEQFF
D gene: TRBD1; V gene: TRBV5-6; CDR3 protein: CASSLKYRGDQPQHF
D gene: NA; V gene: TRBV19; CDR3 protein: CANSRDGHNEQFF
D gene: NA; V gene: TRBV7-9; CDR3 protein: CASSFSSSYNEQFF
D gene: TRBD2; V gene: TRBV28; CDR3 protein: CASSFGAGVQETQYF
D gene: NA; V gene: TRBV28; CDR3 protein: CVSTGEARAGFGSPLHF